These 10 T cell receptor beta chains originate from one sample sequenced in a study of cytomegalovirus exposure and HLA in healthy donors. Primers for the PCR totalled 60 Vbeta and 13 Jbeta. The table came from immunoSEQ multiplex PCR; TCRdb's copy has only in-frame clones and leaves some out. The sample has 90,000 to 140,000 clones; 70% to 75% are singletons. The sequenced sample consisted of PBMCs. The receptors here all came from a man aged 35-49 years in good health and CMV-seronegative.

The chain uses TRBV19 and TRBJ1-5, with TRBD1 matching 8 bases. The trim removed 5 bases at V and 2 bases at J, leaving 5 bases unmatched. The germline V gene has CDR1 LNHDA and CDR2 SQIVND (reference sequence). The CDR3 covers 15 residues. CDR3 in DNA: TGTGCCAGTAGTCCGGTGGACAGGGGCAATCAGCCCCAGCATTTT. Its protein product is CASSPVDRGNQPQHF.

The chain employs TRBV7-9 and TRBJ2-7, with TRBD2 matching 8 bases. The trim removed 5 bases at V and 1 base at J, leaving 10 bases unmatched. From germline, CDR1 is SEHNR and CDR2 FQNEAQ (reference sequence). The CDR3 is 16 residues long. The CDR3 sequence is CASSPRGSGASYEQYF. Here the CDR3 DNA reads TGTGCCAGCAGCCCTCGGGGTAGCGGGGCGTCCTACGAGCAGTACTTC.

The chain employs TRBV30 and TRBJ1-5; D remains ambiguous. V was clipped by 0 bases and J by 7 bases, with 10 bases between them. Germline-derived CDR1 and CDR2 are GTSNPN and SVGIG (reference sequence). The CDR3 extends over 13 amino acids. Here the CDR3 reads CAWSVEEGQPQHF. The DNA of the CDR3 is TGTGCCTGGAGTGTAGAGGAGGGCCAGCCCCAGCATTTT.

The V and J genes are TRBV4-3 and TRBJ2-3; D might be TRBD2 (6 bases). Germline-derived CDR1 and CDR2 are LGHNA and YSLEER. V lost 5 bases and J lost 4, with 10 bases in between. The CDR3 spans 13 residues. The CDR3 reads CASSDRLADTQYF. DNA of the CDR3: TGCGCCAGCAGCGATCGACTAGCAGATACGCAGTATTTT.

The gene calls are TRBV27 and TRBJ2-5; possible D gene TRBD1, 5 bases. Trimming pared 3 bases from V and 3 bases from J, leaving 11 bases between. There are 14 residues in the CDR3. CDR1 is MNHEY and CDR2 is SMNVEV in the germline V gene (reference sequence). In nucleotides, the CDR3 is TGTGCCAGCAGTTTCAGGGTTAGGGAAGAGACCCAGTACTTC. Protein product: CASSFRVREETQYF.

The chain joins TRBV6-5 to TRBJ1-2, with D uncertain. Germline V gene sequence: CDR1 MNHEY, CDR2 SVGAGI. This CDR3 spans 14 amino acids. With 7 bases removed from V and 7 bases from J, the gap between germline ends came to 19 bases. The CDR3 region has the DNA TGTGCCAGCACTAAGGATAGCCCCGTCGGTGGCTACACCTTC. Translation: CASTKDSPVGGYTF.

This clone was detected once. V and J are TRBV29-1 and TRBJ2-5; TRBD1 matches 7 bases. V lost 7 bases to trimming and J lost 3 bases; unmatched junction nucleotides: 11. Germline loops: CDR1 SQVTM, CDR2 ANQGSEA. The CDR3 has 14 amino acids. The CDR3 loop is CSERTGTAKETQYF. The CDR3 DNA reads TGCAGCGAGCGTACCGGGACAGCGAAAGAGACCCAGTACTTC.

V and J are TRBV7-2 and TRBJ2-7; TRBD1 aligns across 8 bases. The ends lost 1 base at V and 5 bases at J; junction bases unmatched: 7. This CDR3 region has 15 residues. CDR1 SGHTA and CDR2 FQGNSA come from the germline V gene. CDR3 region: CASSLDVTGDDEQYF. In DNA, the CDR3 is TGTGCCAGCAGCTTAGATGTGACAGGGGATGACGAGCAGTACTTC.

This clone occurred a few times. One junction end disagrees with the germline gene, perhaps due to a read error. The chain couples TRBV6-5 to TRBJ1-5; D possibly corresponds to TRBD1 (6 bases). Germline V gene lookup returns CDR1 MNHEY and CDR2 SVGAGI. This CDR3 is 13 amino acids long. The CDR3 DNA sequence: TGTGCCAGCAGTTACTCGCTCGGGACACCCCGGAATTTT. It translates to CASSYSLGTPRNF.

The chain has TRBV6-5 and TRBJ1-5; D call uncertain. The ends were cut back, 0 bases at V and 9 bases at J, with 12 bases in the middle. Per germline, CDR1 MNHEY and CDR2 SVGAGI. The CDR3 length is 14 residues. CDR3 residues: CASSYSTEGRPQHF. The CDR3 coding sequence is TGTGCCAGCAGTTACTCAACCGAAGGGAGGCCCCAGCATTTT.